This TCR beta chain was sequenced for a study of blood T cell repertoires in COVID-19. At the level of the study: From T cells, B-cell-depleted T cells, or PBMCs came the material, which was cDNA or gDNA.

Germline CDR1 and CDR2: ENHRY and SYGVKD. Trimming took off 2 bases at V and 0 bases at J, with 10 bases between the two ends. CDR3 length equals 16 residues. Only in-frame clones appear in the TCRdb table, and some are missing; sequencing was by immunoSEQ multiplex PCR. The table lists 390,000 or so clones, over 75% of them singletons. The sequenced sample consisted of PBMCs or T cells enriched from blood (not recorded which). The chain uses TRBV10-3 and TRBJ2-2; unclear D gene. The TCR was taken from a man younger than 35 who had recovered from COVID-19. The CDR3 DNA sequence: TGTGCCATCAGTGAGAACAAGAACACGAACACCGGGGAGCTGTTTTTT. It codes for CAISENKNTNTGELFF.